These T cell receptor beta chains were read from a single sample in a study of T cell repertoires in cytomegalovirus infection. TCRdb re-called the reads with MiXCR, one entry per CDR3 protein. Found here are roughly 230,000 distinct CDR3 sequences, roughly 20% of them singletons; the top ten hold over 15%. Sequenced: CD8+ T cells from PBMCs. Receptors originate from a human donor in good health (CMV status not recorded). Some clones in this sample may be carry-over from other donors' samples. The CDR3 runs from the conserved cysteine through the conserved F or W.

j_gene | v_gene | CDR3aa
TRBJ2-1 | TRBV28 | CASEGLAYNEQFF
TRBJ2-7 | TRBV20-1 | CSAKRTGIYEQYF
TRBJ2-1 | TRBV5-1 | CASAVIAGSYNEQFF
TRBJ1-5 | TRBV6-5 | CASRPQQYSNQPQHF
TRBJ2-3 | TRBV29-1 | CSVEGRGDTDTQYF
TRBJ1-2 | TRBV5-6 | CASSDGTGFGYTF
TRBJ2-1 | TRBV5-4 | CASSPGTSGGPYNEQFF
TRBJ2-7 | TRBV11-2 | CASSPALEQYF
TRBJ1-2 | TRBV6-5 | CASSYQGAEGYTF
TRBJ2-5 | TRBV2 | CASSEPTGVGAETQYF
TRBJ2-7 | TRBV7-8 | CASSPAGQGEYF
TRBJ2-3 | TRBV2 | CASRGDLVVGTQYF
TRBJ1-1 | TRBV24-1 | CATHPLRTFTEAFF
TRBJ2-7 | TRBV5-1 | CASSLAPEPVTYEQYF
TRBJ2-1 | TRBV29-1 | CSVVAGGRDEQFF
TRBJ2-2 | TRBV6-1 | CASAFGTTGELFF
TRBJ2-1 | TRBV28 | CASSLLAGGPGFTEQFF
TRBJ2-1 | TRBV19 | CASSIAGISYNEQFF
TRBJ2-7 | TRBV9 | CASSGARDSYEQYF
TRBJ1-1 | TRBV19 | CASRDRGTNTEAFF
TRBJ2-5 | TRBV7-9 | CASRSGLQETQYF
TRBJ2-1 | TRBV29-1 | CSVEFILGRGEQFF
TRBJ2-2 | TRBV4-1 | CACSRPLLAGGPTGELFF
TRBJ2-5 | TRBV7-9 | CASSLAFARETQYF
TRBJ1-1 | TRBV6-2/TRBV6-3 | CASSFGVMNTEAFF
TRBJ2-3 | TRBV12-3/TRBV12-4 | CASSLPHPVRTGADTQYF
TRBJ2-7 | TRBV6-6 | CASSYAPGEQYF
TRBJ2-3 | TRBV14 | CASSQAAGLSTDTQYF
TRBJ1-5 | TRBV6-2/TRBV6-3 | CASSTEGQSFYQPQHF
TRBJ2-2 | TRBV29-1 | CSAEEGTGGELFF
TRBJ1-5 | TRBV28 | CASTDTGTDGRQPQHF
TRBJ2-7 | TRBV29-1 | CSVGPVGVLHEQYF
TRBJ2-7 | TRBV20-1 | CSAVAADRQYEQYF
TRBJ2-4 | TRBV20-1 | CSARDLRDPLSKNIQYF
TRBJ1-2 | TRBV27 | CASSFSRAFHGYTF
TRBJ2-1 | TRBV6-4 | CASSQTPGTMDEQFF
TRBJ1-5 | TRBV20-1 | CSARPSDTSNQPQHF
TRBJ1-3 | TRBV11-2 | CASSLETGTSSGNTIYF
TRBJ2-2 | TRBV4-1 | CASSLTSGGRTGELFF